The next 18 T cell receptor beta chains were all read from a single sample in a study of cytomegalovirus exposure and HLA in healthy donors. PCR amplification relied on 60 Vbeta primers (plus 13 Jbeta primers). Produced via immunoSEQ multiplex PCR; TCRdb's table is partial and in-frame only. The repertoire holds 150,000 to 200,000 clones, with 70% to 80% as singletons. The sample comprised PBMCs. These receptor sequences come from a woman aged 25 to 45 in good health and CMV-seropositive.

This chain uses TRBV2 with TRBJ2-5; 11 bases map to TRBD2. CDR3 length equals 14 residues. CDR1 is SNHLY, CDR2 FYNNEI, per germline. The J segment lost 4 bases and the V segment lost 8 bases, leaving 6 bases of the junction unmatched. For the CDR3, the DNA is TGTGCCAGCGGGAGACTAGCGGGGACAGAGACCCAGTACTTC. This sequence encodes CASGRLAGTETQYF.

This clone was seen a handful of times. This sample also contains other DNA sequences that code for the same CDR3. The CDR3 sequence: CASSLEGAEAFF. As DNA, the CDR3 is TGCGCCAGCAGCTTGGAAGGAGCTGAAGCTTTCTTT. The rearrangement joins TRBV5-1 to TRBJ1-1; D gene ambiguous. V lost 0 bases and J 6 bases, leaving 6 bases between the germline ends. This CDR3 is built from 12 residues. Germline-derived CDR1 and CDR2 are SGHRS and YFSETQ.

The chain carries TRBV27 and TRBJ1-2; a weak D match, TRBD1 (5 bases). V was shortened by 3 bases and J by 8 bases, with 16 bases between the two germline ends. This CDR3 has 14 residues. Germline values: CDR1 MNHEY, CDR2 SMNVEV (reference sequence). Here the CDR3 reads CASSFMGGKWGYTF. CDR3 bases: TGTGCCAGCAGTTTCATGGGGGGGAAATGGGGCTACACCTTC.

This chain uses TRBV7-2 with TRBJ2-5; D is undetermined. The CDR3 consists of 12 residues. Trimming pared 2 bases from V and 5 bases from J, leaving 6 bases between. Germline V gives CDR1 SGHTA, CDR2 FQGNSA. The CDR3, as DNA: TGTGCCAGCAGCTTAATTATCGAGACCCAGTACTTC. Translated, it gives CASSLIIETQYF.

The CDR3 reads CASSLTQGVDGYTF. The CDR3 DNA reads as TGTGCCAGCAGTTTAACACAGGGGGTGGATGGCTACACCTTC. The gene calls are TRBV27 and TRBJ1-2; 8 bases agree with TRBD1. Germline CDR1 is MNHEY and CDR2 is SMNVEV (reference sequence). The CDR3 extends over 14 amino acids. J lost 6 bases, V lost 2 bases, and 5 bases had no gene match.

This clone was seen only once. The chain links TRBV6-1 to TRBJ2-7; 11 nucleotides line up with TRBD2. The length of the CDR3 is 16 residues. Germline V gives CDR1 MNHNS, CDR2 SASEGT. V was clipped by 4 bases and J by 1 base; unmatched bases: 6. The CDR3 reads CASSARLAGQSYEQYF. CDR3 coding DNA: TGTGCCAGCAGTGCGCGACTAGCGGGACAATCCTACGAGCAGTACTTC.

This rearrangement joins TRBV7-2 to TRBJ1-1; 8 bases agree with TRBD1. The germline V gene encodes CDR1 SGHTA and CDR2 FQGNSA. The V and J ends lost 5 bases and 8 bases, in that order; junction bases with no gene match: 4. This CDR3 contains 12 residues. The CDR3 region is CASSARTGEAFF. The CDR3 DNA reads TGTGCCAGCAGCGCCCGGACAGGGGAAGCTTTCTTT.

This clone has a handful of counts. The gene calls are TRBV12-5 and TRBJ2-5; possible D gene TRBD2, 5 bases. The CDR3 spans 16 residues. CDR1 and CDR2 (germline): LGHNT, FRNRAP. The V gene lost 1 base and the J gene lost 0 bases, with 12 bases spanning the gap. The CDR3 region is CASGLGERVYQETQYF. The CDR3, as DNA: TGTGCTAGTGGTTTGGGGGAGAGGGTCTACCAAGAGACCCAGTACTTC. Together with reference TRBV12-5 and TRBJ2-5, the CDR3 gives the full variable domain: DARVTQTPRHKVTEMGQEVTMRCQPILGHNTVFWYRQTMMQGLELLAYFRNRAPLDDSGMPKDRFSAEMPDATLATLKIQPSEPRDSAVYFCASGLGERVYQETQYFGPGTRLLVL.

The CDR3 DNA reads TGTGCCAGCAGCTTACTGGAGGGTGAGCAGTTCTTC. Protein: CASSLLEGEQFF. This rearrangement joins TRBV11-2 to TRBJ2-1; D is possibly TRBD2 (6 bases). The CDR3 sequence is 12 residues long. V lost 2 bases and J lost 9, with 8 bases in between. CDR1 and CDR2 (germline): SGHAT, FQNNGV.

This sequence joins TRBV9 and TRBJ2-7; 13 bases map to TRBD2. Germline lookup yields CDR1 SGDLS and CDR2 YYNGEE. This CDR3 is 15 amino acids long. Trimming took 3 bases from V and 3 from J; bases not matched to a gene: 3. CDR3 amino acids: CASSEGLAGFYEQYF. The CDR3 nucleotides are TGTGCCAGCAGCGAGGGACTAGCGGGGTTCTACGAGCAGTACTTC.

This chain links TRBV4-2 with TRBJ1-2; perhaps TRBD1 as D (5 bases). Trimming removed 0 bases from V and 4 bases from J, with 18 bases in between. Looked up from germline, CDR1 is LGHNA and CDR2 is YNFKEQ. There are 17 residues in the CDR3. CDR3 sequence reads: CASSQDKLDILTYGYTF. The CDR3 nucleotides read TGTGCCAGCAGCCAAGATAAATTGGACATTCTCACCTATGGCTACACCTTC.

This clone came up once. This chain connects TRBV5-1 to TRBJ2-3; no reliable D call. The CDR3 length is 15 residues. CDR1 is SGHRS, CDR2 YFSETQ, per germline. Trimming pared 4 bases from V and 1 base from J, leaving 13 bases between. CDR3 coding DNA: TGCGCCAGCAGCCAAATGCTGGGCCGCACAGATACGCAGTATTTT. This codes for CASSQMLGRTDTQYF.

This clone has more than one count but fewer than ten. This chain links TRBV6-6 with TRBJ1-1, with D unresolved. Trimming took 6 bases from V and 3 from J, leaving 11 bases between them. The CDR3 is 13 residues long. CDR1 is MNHNY and CDR2 is SVGAGI in the germline V gene (reference sequence). CDR3 bases: TGTGCCAGCAGCCAAACCGGGGACACTGAAGCTTTCTTT. Its translation: CASSQTGDTEAFF.

This clone was seen a handful of times. This chain links TRBV5-1 with TRBJ2-7, with 11 bases aligning to TRBD1. Germline V gene sequence: CDR1 SGHRS, CDR2 YFSETQ. The CDR3 loop spans 16 amino acids. J was trimmed by 5 bases and V by 2 bases; bases with no gene match: 9. The CDR3 DNA reads TGCGCCAGCAGCTTAACCGGGACAGGGGGTCGCGACGAGCAGTACTTC. The encoded protein is CASSLTGTGGRDEQYF. Combining the CDR3 with reference TRBV5-1 and TRBJ2-7 gives the whole variable domain KAGVTQTPRYLIKTRGQQVTLSCSPISGHRSVSWYQQTPGQGLQFLFEYFSETQRNKGNFPGRFSGRQFSNSRSEMNVSTLELGDSALYLCASSLTGTGGRDEQYFGPGTRLTVT.

The V gene is TRBV4-1, the J gene TRBJ1-6; a weak D match, TRBD1 (5 bases). The CDR3 sequence is 16 residues long. The germline CDR1 and CDR2 sequences are MGHRA and YSYEKL. V shed 0 bases and J shed 9 bases, with 15 bases lying between them. The CDR3 region is CASSQDGAGRGSPLHF. Here the CDR3 DNA reads TGCGCCAGCAGCCAAGATGGGGCAGGGCGGGGTTCACCCCTCCACTTT.

V usage is TRBV28 and J usage is TRBJ1-1; no reliable D call. Germline V gives CDR1 MDHEN, CDR2 SYDVKM. CDR3 length: 13 residues. Trimming removed 6 bases from V and 5 bases from J, with 13 bases in between. CDR3 sequence: CASSVIGLTEAFF. CDR3 DNA: TGTGCCAGCAGCGTCATCGGTTTGACTGAAGCTTTCTTT.

This clone was seen a few times. The chain recombines TRBV29-1 with TRBJ1-5; 7 bases are a match to TRBD1. Trimming took 6 bases from V and 2 from J; bases not matched to a gene: 4. Germline CDR1 reads SQVTM; CDR2 reads ANQGSEA. The CDR3 is made up of 13 amino acids. CDR3 DNA sequence: TGCAGCGTCGCCGGGACAGGCAATCAGCCCCAGCATTTT. Protein: CSVAGTGNQPQHF. The full variable domain, with the rest looked up from reference TRBV29-1 and TRBJ1-5, is SAVISQKPSRDICQRGTSLTIQCQVDSQVTMMFWYRQQPGQSLTLIATANQGSEATYESGFVIDKFPISRPNLTFSTLTVSNMSPEDSSIYLCSVAGTGNQPQHFGDGTRLSIL.

CDR3 nucleotide sequence: TGTGCCAGCAGCTTCCAACAGGGGGCGGTGGCTTTCTTT. Translated, it gives CASSFQQGAVAFF. This rearrangement joins TRBV5-4 to TRBJ1-1, with TRBD1 identical over 9 bases. Germline CDR1 reads SGHNT; CDR2 reads YYREEE (reference sequence). V lost 2 bases to trimming and J lost 11 bases; unmatched junction nucleotides: 7. The CDR3 sequence is 13 residues long. Full variable domain (outside the CDR3, taken from reference TRBV5-4 and TRBJ1-1): ETGVTQSPTHLIKTRGQQVTLRCSSQSGHNTVSWYQQALGQGPQFIFQYYREEENGRGNFPPRFSGLQFPNYSSELNVNALELDDSALYLCASSFQQGAVAFFGQGTRLTVV.